This entry concerns a single T cell receptor beta chain. These data are taken from a study of T cell changes during pregnancy in multiple sclerosis. Sequencing used immunoSEQ multiplex PCR; TCRdb keeps in-frame clones, though not all of them. Of over 55,000 clones in the sample, 85% to 95% were seen once. The CDR3 extends over 16 amino acids. The germline V gene encodes CDR1 SGHNT and CDR2 YYREEE (reference sequence). Trimming took 0 bases from V and 5 from J; bases not matched to a gene: 8. The TCR was taken from a female donor with multiple sclerosis, enrolled in a pregnancy study. Specimen: CD8+ T cells from peripheral blood mononuclear cells, collected in the third trimester of pregnancy. The chain links TRBV5-4 to TRBJ2-7, with 10 nucleotides matching TRBD2. The CDR3 protein is CASSLESGRAYHEQYF. In nucleotides, the CDR3 is TGTGCCAGCAGCTTGGAAAGCGGGAGGGCCTATCACGAGCAGTACTTC.